This record covers a single T cell receptor beta chain. RNA transcripts served as template for amplifying TCR beta CDR3 sequences. Amplification began with first-round RT-PCR using HTBI primers, then second-round multiplex PCR was performed. Each CDR3 protein is one row after TCRdb ran MiXCR on the multiplex PCR reads. Among about 500,000 distinct CDR3 sequences, about two fifths were seen once, and the ten largest hold about 4%. The trim removed 5 bases at V and 5 bases at J, leaving 12 bases unmatched. The CDR3 covers 17 residues. From germline, CDR1 is SGHTA and CDR2 FQGTGA. This record belongs to a study of Graves' ophthalmopathy and Graves' hyperthyroidism.

The sequence came from an adult man with Graves' hyperthyroidism. The chain is built from TRBV7-3 and TRBJ2-3; 11 bases map to TRBD2. The sample taken for sequencing was peripheral blood or thyroid tissue (not recorded which). The CDR3 loop reads CASSPRQSTSGVDTQYF. The CDR3 DNA reads TGTGCCAGCAGCCCTCGCCAATCGACTAGCGGGGTAGATACGCAGTATTTT.